This T cell receptor beta chain was profiled in a study of T cell changes during pregnancy in multiple sclerosis. The CDR3 is 14 residues long. The V end lost 7 bases, the J end lost 8 bases, and 17 bases lay between the germline ends. Germline V gene data show CDR1 as SEHNR and CDR2 as FQNEAQ (reference sequence). Assay used: immunoSEQ multiplex PCR; TCRdb lists only in-frame clones, some missing. The repertoire consists of approximately 88,000 clones, with approximately 95% occurring once and the leading ten covering roughly 4.5%. The sequences come from peripheral blood, collected in the first trimester of pregnancy. The source is a female donor with multiple sclerosis, enrolled in a pregnancy study. The chain links TRBV7-9 to TRBJ1-4, with a tentative D call TRBD1 (6 bases). For the CDR3, the DNA is TGTGCCAGCATCCAGGGAGACAGGCCCGAAAAACTGTTTTTT. Amino acid sequence: CASIQGDRPEKLFF.